This TCR beta chain was identified in a study of sequential checkpoint blockade in melanoma. The protocol was immunoSEQ multiplex PCR, while the TCRdb copy is restricted to in-frame clones and leaves out a portion. Of about 6,900 clones detected, roughly 74% appear once; the ten largest clones hold around 7.3%. This sample's treatment: randomized to nivolumab then ipilimumab (arm A) or the reverse (arm B). Live CD3+CD8+ CD19− CD56− cells were sorted from PBMCs. From germline, CDR1 is DFQATT and CDR2 SNEGSKA (reference sequence). CDR3 length: 11 residues. The ends were cut back, 4 bases at V and 9 bases at J, with 10 bases in the middle.

Specimen: CD8+ T cells sorted from blood (inferred from file names), collected from a patient given nivolumab and ipilimumab in sequence. This receptor was obtained from a human donor with melanoma. The J gene is TRBJ2-1, the V gene TRBV20-1; D is unresolved. The CDR3 loop is CSATGGIEQFF. The CDR3 nucleotides are TGCAGTGCTACCGGCGGCATTGAGCAGTTCTTC.